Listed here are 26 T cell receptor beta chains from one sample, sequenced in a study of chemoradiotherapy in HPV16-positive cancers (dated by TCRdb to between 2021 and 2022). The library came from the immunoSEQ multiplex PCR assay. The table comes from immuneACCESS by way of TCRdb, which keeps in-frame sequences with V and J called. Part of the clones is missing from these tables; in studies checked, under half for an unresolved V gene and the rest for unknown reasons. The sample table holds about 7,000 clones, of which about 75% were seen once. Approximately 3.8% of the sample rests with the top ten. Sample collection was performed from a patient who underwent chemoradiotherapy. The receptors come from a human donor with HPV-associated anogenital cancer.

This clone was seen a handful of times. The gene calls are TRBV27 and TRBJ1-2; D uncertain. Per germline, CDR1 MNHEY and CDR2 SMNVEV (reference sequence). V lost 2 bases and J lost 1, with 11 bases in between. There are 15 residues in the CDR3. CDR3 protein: CASSLIGTFNYGYTF. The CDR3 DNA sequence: TGTGCCAGCAGTTTAATCGGCACGTTTAACTATGGCTACACCTTC.

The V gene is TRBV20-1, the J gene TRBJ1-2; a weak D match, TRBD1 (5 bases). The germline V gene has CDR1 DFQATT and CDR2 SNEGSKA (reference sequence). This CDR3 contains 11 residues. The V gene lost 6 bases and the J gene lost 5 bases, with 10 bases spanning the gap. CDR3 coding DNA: TGCAGTGCCTGGGACGCTTATGGCTACACCTTC. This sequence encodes CSAWDAYGYTF.

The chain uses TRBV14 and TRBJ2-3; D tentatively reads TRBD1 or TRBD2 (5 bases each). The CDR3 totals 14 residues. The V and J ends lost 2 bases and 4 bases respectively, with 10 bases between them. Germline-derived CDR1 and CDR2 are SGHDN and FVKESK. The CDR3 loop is CASSQTRGADTQYF. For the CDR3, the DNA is TGTGCCAGCAGCCAAACACGGGGCGCAGATACGCAGTATTTT.

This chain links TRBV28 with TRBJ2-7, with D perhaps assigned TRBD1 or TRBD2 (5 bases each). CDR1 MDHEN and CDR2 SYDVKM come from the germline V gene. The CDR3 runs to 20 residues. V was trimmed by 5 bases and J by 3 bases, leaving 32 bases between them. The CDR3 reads CASSPLLLGTGTQRSYEQYF. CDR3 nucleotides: TGTGCCAGCAGTCCGTTATTGCTGGGGACCGGGACCCAGAGGAGCTACGAGCAGTACTTC.

The CDR3 DNA reads TGTGCCAGCAGTCTCCAGGGAGAAGGGGCCGAGCAGTACTTC. It encodes CASSLQGEGAEQYF. The chain links TRBV28 to TRBJ2-7; D may be TRBD1 or TRBD2 (5 bases each). The CDR3 consists of 14 residues. Germline CDR1 and CDR2: MDHEN and SYDVKM. Trimming stripped 5 bases from V and 6 bases from J, with 17 bases between.

CDR3 nucleotide sequence: TGTGCCAGCTCACCAGTTGAAAGTATCCTAACCGGGGAGCTGTTTTTT. Its protein product is CASSPVESILTGELFF. The J gene is TRBJ2-2, the V gene TRBV18; no firm D call. The CDR3 has 16 residues. Germline V lookup: CDR1 KGHSH, CDR2 LQKENI. Trimming shortened V by 2 bases and J by 5 bases, and 15 bases separated the two germline ends. The full variable domain, in which reference TRBV18 and TRBJ2-2 provide the parts outside the CDR3, is NAGVMQNPRHLVRRRGQEARLRCSPMKGHSHVYWYRQLPEEGLKFMVYLQKENIIDESGMPKERFSAEFPKEGPSILRIQQVVRGDSAAYFCASSPVESILTGELFFGEGSRLTVL.

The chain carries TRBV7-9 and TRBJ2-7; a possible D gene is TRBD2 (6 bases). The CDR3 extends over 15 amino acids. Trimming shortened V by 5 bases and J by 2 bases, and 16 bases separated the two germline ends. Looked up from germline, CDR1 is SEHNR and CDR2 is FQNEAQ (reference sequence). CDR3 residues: CASSPGSGSTYEQYF. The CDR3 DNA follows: TGTGCCAGCAGCCCGGGGAGCGGGTCGACCTACGAGCAGTACTTC. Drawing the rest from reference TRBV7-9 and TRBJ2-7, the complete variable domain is DTGVSQNPRHKITKRGQNVTFRCDPISEHNRLYWYRQTLGQGPEFLTYFQNEAQLEKSRLLSDRFSAERPKGSFSTLEIQRTEQGDSAMYLCASSPGSGSTYEQYFGPGTRLTVT.

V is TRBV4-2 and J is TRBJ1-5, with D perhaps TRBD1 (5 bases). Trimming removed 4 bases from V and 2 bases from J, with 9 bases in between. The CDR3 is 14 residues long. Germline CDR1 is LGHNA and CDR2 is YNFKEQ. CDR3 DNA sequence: TGTGCCAGCAGCCTGCAGGGCGGCAATCAGCCCCAGCATTTT. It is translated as CASSLQGGNQPQHF.

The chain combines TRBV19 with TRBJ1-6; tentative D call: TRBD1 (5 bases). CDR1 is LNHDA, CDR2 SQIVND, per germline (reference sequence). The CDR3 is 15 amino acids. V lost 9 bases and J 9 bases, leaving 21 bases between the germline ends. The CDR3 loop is CASHSSPGKGSPLHF. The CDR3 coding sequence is TGTGCCAGCCACTCTTCGCCAGGGAAGGGTTCACCCCTCCACTTT.

CDR3 DNA: TGTGCCAGCTCAGCCCGGGACCCGGTAGTGGTGAGCTACACCTTC. It translates to CASSARDPVVVSYTF. The J gene is TRBJ1-2, the V gene TRBV18; D may be TRBD1 (5 bases). Germline CDR1 and CDR2: KGHSH and LQKENI. V was clipped by 5 bases and J by 9 bases, with 22 bases between them. The CDR3 runs to 15 residues.

The CDR3 loop is CASSLTGTSGQETQYF. In DNA form, the CDR3 reads TGTGCCAGCAGTTTAACAGGGACTAGCGGCCAAGAGACCCAGTACTTC. V is TRBV27 and J is TRBJ2-5, with 11 bases identical to TRBD2. Trimming removed 2 bases from V and 1 base from J; junction bases left unmatched: 3. The CDR3 spans 16 residues. Germline V gene lookup returns CDR1 MNHEY and CDR2 SMNVEV (reference sequence).

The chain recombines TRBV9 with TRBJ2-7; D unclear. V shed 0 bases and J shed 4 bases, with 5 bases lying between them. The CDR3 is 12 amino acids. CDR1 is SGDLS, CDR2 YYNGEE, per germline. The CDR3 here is CASSVDGYEQYF. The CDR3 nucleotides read TGTGCCAGCAGCGTAGACGGGTACGAGCAGTACTTC.

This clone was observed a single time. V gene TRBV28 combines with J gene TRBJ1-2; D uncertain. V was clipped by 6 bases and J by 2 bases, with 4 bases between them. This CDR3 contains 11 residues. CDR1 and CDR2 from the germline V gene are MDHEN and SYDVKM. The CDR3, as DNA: TGTGCCAGCAGCTCGAACTATGGCTACACCTTC. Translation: CASSSNYGYTF.

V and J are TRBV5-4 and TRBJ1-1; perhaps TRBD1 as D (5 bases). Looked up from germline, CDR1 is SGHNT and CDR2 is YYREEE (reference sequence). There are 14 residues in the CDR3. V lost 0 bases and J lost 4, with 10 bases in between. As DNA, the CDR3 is TGTGCCAGCAGCTTGGTGGGGGGAGGCACTGAAGCTTTCTTT. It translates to CASSLVGGGTEAFF.

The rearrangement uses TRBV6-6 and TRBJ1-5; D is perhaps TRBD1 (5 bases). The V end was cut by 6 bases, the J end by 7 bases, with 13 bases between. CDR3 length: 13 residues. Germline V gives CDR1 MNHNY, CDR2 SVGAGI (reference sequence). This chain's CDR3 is CASRIQVSQPQHF. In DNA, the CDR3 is TGTGCCAGCAGAATACAGGTATCCCAGCCCCAGCATTTT.

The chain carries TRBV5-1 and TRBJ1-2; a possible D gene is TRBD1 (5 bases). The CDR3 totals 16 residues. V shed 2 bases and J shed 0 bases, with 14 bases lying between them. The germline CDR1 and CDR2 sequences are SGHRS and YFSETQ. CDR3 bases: TGCGCCAGCAGCTTTCTACGGGTAGGGGCTAACTATGGCTACACCTTC. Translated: CASSFLRVGANYGYTF.

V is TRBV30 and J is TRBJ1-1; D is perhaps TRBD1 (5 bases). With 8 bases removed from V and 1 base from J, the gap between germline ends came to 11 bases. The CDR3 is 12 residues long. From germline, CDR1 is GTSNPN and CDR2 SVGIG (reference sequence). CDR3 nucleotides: TGTGCCCAAGCGAGGGGGAACACTGAAGCTTTCTTT. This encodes CAQARGNTEAFF.

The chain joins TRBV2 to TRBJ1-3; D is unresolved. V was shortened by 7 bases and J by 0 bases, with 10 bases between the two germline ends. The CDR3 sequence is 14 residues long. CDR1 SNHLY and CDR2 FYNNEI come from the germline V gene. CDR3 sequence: CASKEDLSGNTIYF. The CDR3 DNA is TGTGCCAGCAAAGAAGATCTCTCTGGAAACACCATATATTTT.

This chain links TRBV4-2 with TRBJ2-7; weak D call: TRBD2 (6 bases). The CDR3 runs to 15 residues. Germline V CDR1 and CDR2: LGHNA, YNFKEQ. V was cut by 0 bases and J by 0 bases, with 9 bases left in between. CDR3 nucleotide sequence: TGTGCCAGCAGCCAAGAGGCGGGGAGCTCCTACGAGCAGTACTTC. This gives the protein CASSQEAGSSYEQYF.

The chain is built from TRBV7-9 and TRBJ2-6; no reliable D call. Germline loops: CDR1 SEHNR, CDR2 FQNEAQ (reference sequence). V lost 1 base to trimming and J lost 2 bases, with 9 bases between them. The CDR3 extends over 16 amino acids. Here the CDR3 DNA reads TGTGCCAGCAGCTTAGAGTTAGGGACTGGGGCCAACGTCCTGACTTTC. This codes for CASSLELGTGANVLTF.

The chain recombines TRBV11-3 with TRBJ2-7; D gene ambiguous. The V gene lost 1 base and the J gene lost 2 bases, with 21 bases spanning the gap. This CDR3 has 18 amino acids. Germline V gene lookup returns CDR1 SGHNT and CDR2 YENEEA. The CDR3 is CASSLGFAGASLTYEQYF. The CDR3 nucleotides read TGTGCCAGCAGCTTAGGATTCGCAGGCGCCTCTCTAACCTACGAGCAGTACTTC.

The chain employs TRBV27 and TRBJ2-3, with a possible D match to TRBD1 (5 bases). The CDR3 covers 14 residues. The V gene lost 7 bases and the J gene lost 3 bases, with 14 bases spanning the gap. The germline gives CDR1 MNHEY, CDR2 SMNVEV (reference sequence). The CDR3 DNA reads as TGTGCCAGCACCTGGGGCGGACCAACAGATACGCAGTATTTT. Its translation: CASTWGGPTDTQYF.

CDR3 DNA sequence: TGCGCCAGCAGCTTGGCCAGGAACTCTGGAAACACCATATATTTT. Protein sequence: CASSLARNSGNTIYF. The genes are TRBV5-1 and TRBJ1-3; D gene uncertain. The CDR3 has 15 residues. CDR1 is SGHRS, CDR2 YFSETQ, per germline. V gave up 0 bases and J gave up 0 bases, with 7 bases separating them.

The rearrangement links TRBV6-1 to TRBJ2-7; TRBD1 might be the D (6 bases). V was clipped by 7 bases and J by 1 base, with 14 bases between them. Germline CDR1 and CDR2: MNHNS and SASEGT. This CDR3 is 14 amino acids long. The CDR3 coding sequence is TGTGCCAGCACCCGGGGACAACGATCCTACGAGCAGTACTTC. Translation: CASTRGQRSYEQYF.

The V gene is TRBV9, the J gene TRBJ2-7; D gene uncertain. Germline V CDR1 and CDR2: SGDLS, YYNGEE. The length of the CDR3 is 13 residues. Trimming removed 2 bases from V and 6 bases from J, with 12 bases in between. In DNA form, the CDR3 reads TGTGCCAGCAGCGTCTGGGAAGAAGGCGAGCAGTACTTC. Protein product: CASSVWEEGEQYF.

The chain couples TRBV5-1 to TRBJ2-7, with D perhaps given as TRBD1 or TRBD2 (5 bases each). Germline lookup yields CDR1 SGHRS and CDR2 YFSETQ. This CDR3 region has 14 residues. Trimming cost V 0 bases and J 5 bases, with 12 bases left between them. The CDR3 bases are TGCGCCAGCAGCTTGGCCGGGACGGCGAACGAGCAGTACTTC. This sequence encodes CASSLAGTANEQYF. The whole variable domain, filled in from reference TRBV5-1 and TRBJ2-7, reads KAGVTQTPRYLIKTRGQQVTLSCSPISGHRSVSWYQQTPGQGLQFLFEYFSETQRNKGNFPGRFSGRQFSNSRSEMNVSTLELGDSALYLCASSLAGTANEQYFGPGTRLTVT.